Listed below are T cell receptor beta chains from one sample, sequenced in a study of cytomegalovirus exposure and HLA in healthy donors. Clones were sequenced by immunoSEQ multiplex PCR, and TCRdb holds only the in-frame ones, with some missing. The sample lists 99,000 or so clones, under 85% occurring once. The sequenced material came from PBMCs. The receptors stem from a man aged 18 to 30 in good health and CMV-seronegative. Each CDR3 is given with its conserved first and last residue. A D gene is named only where the DNA matches it firmly. Clone size is stated in some rows and not others, as once, few, many or a class when expanded.

abundance	v_gene	j_gene	d_gene	CDR3aa	CDR3nt
.	TRBV29-1	TRBJ1-3	.	CSVPQGNTIYF	TGCAGCGTCCCACAGGGAAACACCATATATTTT
.	TRBV15	TRBJ1-1	TRBD1	CATSRGRGQGDTEAFF	TGTGCCACCAGTCGAGGCAGGGGGCAGGGGGATACTGAAGCTTTCTTT
.	TRBV5-1	TRBJ2-3	TRBD1	CASSGRGQDTQYF	TGCGCCAGCAGCGGCAGGGGGCAAGATACGCAGTATTTT
once	TRBV11-2	TRBJ2-6	TRBD1	CASSTRGQPGANVLTF	TGTGCCAGCAGCACCAGGGGGCAGCCTGGGGCCAACGTCCTGACTTTC
once	TRBV19	TRBJ2-2	TRBD2	CASSEQGPWTARLAGRELFF	TGTGCCAGTAGTGAACAGGGTCCCTGGACCGCAAGACTAGCGGGACGGGAGCTGTTTTTT
.	TRBV12-5	TRBJ1-1	.	CVLIRVDDTEAFF	TGCGTCCTTATCAGGGTCGATGACACTGAAGCTTTCTTT
few	TRBV5-5	TRBJ2-1	TRBD2	CASSLRGTSGGRGEQFF	TGTGCCAGCAGCTTGCGGGGGACTAGCGGGGGGCGAGGTGAGCAGTTCTTC
.	TRBV5-1	TRBJ2-1	.	CASSLDRQFSYNEQFF	TGCGCCAGCAGCTTGGACCGACAGTTCTCCTACAATGAGCAGTTCTTC
.	TRBV7-8	TRBJ2-1	TRBD1	CASSRRDRVYNEQFF	TGTGCCAGCAGCCGCCGGGACAGGGTTTACAATGAGCAGTTCTTC
.	TRBV6-1	TRBJ2-1	TRBD2	CASSGAEAGVNNEQFF	TGTGCCAGCAGTGGCGCGGAGGCGGGAGTCAACAATGAGCAGTTCTTC
once	TRBV4-3	TRBJ2-1	TRBD2	CASSQSRFRLAGEGSEQFF	TGCGCCAGCAGCCAATCTCGTTTCAGACTAGCGGGAGAAGGAAGTGAGCAGTTCTTC
.	TRBV9	TRBJ2-5	.	CASSPGAPLETQYF	TGTGCCAGCAGCCCTGGGGCCCCTTTGGAGACCCAGTACTTC
.	TRBV9	TRBJ1-1	TRBD1	CASSVRGTGDTEAFF	TGTGCCAGCAGCGTCCGGGGGACAGGGGACACTGAAGCTTTCTTT
.	TRBV4-2	TRBJ2-5	.	CASSQVVGGEETQYF	TGTGCCAGCAGCCAAGTCGTCGGGGGAGAAGAGACCCAGTACTTC
.	TRBV18	TRBJ2-7	.	CASSPNYEQYF	TGTGCCAGCTCACCAAACTATGAGCAGTACTTC
.	TRBV29-1	TRBJ2-2	TRBD2	CSVAWTSGGANTGELFF	TGCAGCGTAGCCTGGACTAGCGGGGGCGCGAACACCGGGGAGCTGTTTTTT
once	TRBV7-9	TRBJ1-1	.	CASSSWGRQWNTEAFF	TGTGCCAGCAGCTCATGGGGGCGACAGTGGAACACTGAAGCTTTCTTT
.	TRBV4-1	TRBJ2-2	.	CASSQSPGLNTGELFF	TGCGCCAGCAGCCAATCCCCGGGACTTAACACCGGGGAGCTGTTTTTT
.	TRBV5-6	TRBJ1-1	.	CASSLAIREPRDTEAFF	TGTGCCAGCAGCTTGGCGATCCGGGAACCCAGAGACACTGAAGCTTTCTTT
.	TRBV7-2	TRBJ2-1	.	CASSLAASAYNEQFF	TGTGCCAGCAGCTTAGCGGCTAGCGCCTACAATGAGCAGTTCTTC
once	TRBV7-2	TRBJ2-5	.	CASSTRPSAEETQYF	TGTGCCAGCAGCACGCGCCCTAGCGCCGAAGAGACCCAGTACTTC
.	TRBV7-2	TRBJ2-7	TRBD2	CASRSTSGSHEQYF	TGTGCCAGCCGCTCCACTAGCGGGAGTCACGAGCAGTACTTC
once	TRBV18	TRBJ2-1	.	CASADVGSYNEQFF	TGTGCCAGCGCCGATGTCGGGTCCTACAATGAGCAGTTCTTC
.	TRBV7-2	TRBJ1-3	TRBD1	CASRRTGAGNTIYF	TGTGCCAGCAGGCGAACAGGGGCTGGAAACACCATATATTTT
.	TRBV21-1	TRBJ1-4	.	CASRVRDRVHSGKEKLFF	TGTGCCAGCAGGGTCCGGGACAGGGTCCATTCAGGGAAGGAAAAACTGTTTTTT
.	TRBV11-3	TRBJ2-7	.	CASGLRGNYEQYF	TGTGCCAGCGGCCTCAGGGGCAATTACGAGCAGTACTTC
.	TRBV11-2	TRBJ1-1	TRBD1	CASSLVLRQGSGTEAFF	TGTGCCAGCAGCTTAGTTTTGAGACAGGGAAGTGGAACTGAAGCTTTCTTT
.	TRBV5-6	TRBJ2-5	.	CASSLSTGTQETQYF	TGTGCCAGCAGCCTGTCGACTGGAACACAAGAGACCCAGTACTTC
.	TRBV19	TRBJ1-5	.	CASSMPGEGQPQHF	TGTGCCAGTAGTATGCCCGGGGAGGGTCAGCCCCAGCATTTT
once	TRBV27	TRBJ1-1	.	CASSSDMNTEAFF	TGTGCCAGCAGCTCGGACATGAACACTGAAGCTTTCTTT
.	TRBV5-5	TRBJ2-2	.	CASSSPFGGTGELFF	TGTGCCAGCAGCTCCCCGTTCGGAGGGACCGGGGAGCTGTTTTTT
.	TRBV5-1	TRBJ1-2	.	CASSLTENYGYTF	TGCGCCAGCAGCCTGACAGAGAACTATGGCTACACCTTC
.	TRBV7-9	TRBJ2-7	TRBD2	CSSSNGLAGESRDEQYF	TGTTCCAGCAGCAATGGACTAGCGGGAGAATCAAGGGACGAGCAGTACTTC
.	TRBV18	TRBJ1-3	.	CASSPRAQDLSGNTIYF	TGTGCCAGCTCACCACGGGCACAGGACCTCTCTGGAAACACCATATATTTT
.	TRBV18	TRBJ1-1	.	CASSPAGGRGGTEAFF	TGTGCCAGCTCACCCGCGGGGGGCAGGGGTGGCACTGAAGCTTTCTTT
.	TRBV9	TRBJ2-7	.	CASSVDWVLGDEQYF	TGTGCCAGCAGCGTAGATTGGGTGCTAGGGGACGAGCAGTACTTC
.	TRBV27	TRBJ1-1	TRBD1	CASLGRGLGTEAFF	TGTGCCAGCCTCGGGAGGGGGCTGGGCACTGAAGCTTTCTTT
.	TRBV21-1	TRBJ2-7	.	CASSKLRLAGSYEQYF	TGTGCCAGCAGCAAACTCAGACTAGCGGGATCCTACGAGCAGTACTTC
.	TRBV13	TRBJ2-1	.	CASSLAGVGENNEQFF	TGTGCCAGCAGCTTAGCAGGGGTGGGAGAGAACAATGAGCAGTTCTTC
.	TRBV28	TRBJ1-2	.	CASSLTLGQILYGYTF	TGTGCCAGCAGCCTAACCCTCGGACAGATTCTCTATGGCTACACCTTC
once	TRBV11-2	TRBJ1-2	.	CASSLAPEVARGYTF	TGTGCCAGCAGCTTAGCCCCCGAGGTGGCGCGGGGCTACACCTTC
.	TRBV7-2	TRBJ1-2	TRBD1	CASSLDRGQGYGYTF	TGTGCCAGCAGCCTCGACAGGGGGCAAGGTTATGGCTACACCTTC
.	TRBV7-8	TRBJ2-7	.	CASSLSRDFLSYEQYF	TGTGCCAGCAGCTTGTCCCGGGACTTCCTCTCCTACGAGCAGTACTTC
.	TRBV6-5	TRBJ2-5	.	CASSYGGERNWETQYF	TGTGCCAGCAGTTACGGAGGGGAGAGGAATTGGGAGACCCAGTACTTC
.	TRBV6-5	TRBJ2-7	.	CASSSWRAAYEQYF	TGTGCCAGCAGCTCCTGGCGGGCGGCCTACGAGCAGTACTTC
.	TRBV7-2	TRBJ2-1	.	CASSLTSPSYYNEQFF	TGTGCCAGCAGCTTAACTAGTCCCTCATACTACAATGAGCAGTTCTTC
.	TRBV6-5	TRBJ2-7	TRBD1	CASRRQGSYEQYF	TGTGCCAGCAGACGACAGGGTTCCTACGAGCAGTACTTC
once	TRBV28	TRBJ1-2	.	CASSLPGSGYGYTF	TGTGCCAGCAGTTTGCCGGGGTCTGGCTATGGCTACACCTTC
.	TRBV28	TRBJ1-2	TRBD1	CASSLAGGNGYTF	TGTGCCAGCAGTTTAGCAGGGGGCAATGGCTACACCTTC
once	TRBV5-1	TRBJ1-2	.	CASSLARGEGYTF	TGCGCCAGCAGCTTGGCCAGGGGTGAGGGCTACACCTTC
.	TRBV27	TRBJ2-7	TRBD2	CASSLGGSYEQYF	TGTGCCAGCAGTTTGGGAGGGTCCTACGAGCAGTACTTC
.	TRBV7-6	TRBJ1-2	.	CASSTRGRQGDYGYTF	TGTGCCAGCAGCACCCGTGGTCGGCAGGGTGACTATGGCTACACCTTC
.	TRBV7-2	TRBJ2-1	TRBD2	CASSFEPLAAYNEQFF	TGTGCCAGCAGCTTCGAGCCCCTAGCGGCATACAATGAGCAGTTCTTC
.	TRBV7-2	TRBJ1-1	.	CASSFRPGGTEAFF	TGTGCCAGCAGCTTCAGACCGGGGGGCACTGAAGCTTTCTTT
.	TRBV15	TRBJ2-1	TRBD2	CATRGTSGGFSSYNEQFF	TGTGCCACCAGAGGGACTAGCGGGGGTTTTAGCTCCTACAATGAGCAGTTCTTC
.	TRBV7-9	TRBJ2-7	TRBD1	CASSLGKGQAFYEQYF	TGTGCCAGCAGCTTAGGAAAAGGACAGGCATTTTACGAGCAGTACTTC
.	TRBV4-3	TRBJ1-2	.	CASSHLTTDNYGYTF	TGCGCCAGCAGCCATTTGACGACAGACAACTATGGCTACACCTTC